Each of the 15 T cell receptor beta chains below was sequenced from the same sample in a study of Graves' ophthalmopathy and Graves' hyperthyroidism. Investigators amplified TCR beta CDR3 regions from RNA transcripts. HTBI primers were used in a first-round RT-PCR, which preceded a second-round multiplex PCR. MiXCR, run by TCRdb on the multiplex PCR reads, gives a single entry per CDR3 protein. The sample holds 350,000 to 400,000 distinct CDR3 sequences, about 18% seen once. The sequenced material came from peripheral blood. These receptors all come from a woman younger than 35 with Graves' ophthalmopathy.

This clonotype was counted at least ten times. In DNA form, the CDR3 reads TGTGCCAGCAGCTTCTGGGGGGGGACTAGCGGGAGAGTGGGCGAGCAGTACTTC. Its translation: CASSFWGGTSGRVGEQYF. This chain uses TRBV11-2 with TRBJ2-7; 14 nucleotides align to TRBD2. CDR1 and CDR2 from the germline V gene are SGHAT and FQNNGV. The CDR3 totals 18 residues. The ends lost 3 bases at V and 6 bases at J; junction bases unmatched: 13.

There are many counts of this clonotype. V is TRBV7-6 and J is TRBJ1-1; the D is unclear. This CDR3 is built from 13 residues. From germline, CDR1 is SGHVS and CDR2 FNYEAQ. V was clipped by 4 bases and J by 0 bases, with 6 bases between them. The CDR3 here is CASSSYMNTEAFF. CDR3 DNA sequence: TGTGCCAGCAGCTCCTACATGAACACTGAAGCTTTCTTT. The full variable domain, rest sourced from reference TRBV7-6 and TRBJ1-1, is GAGVSQSPRYKVTKRGQDVALRCDPISGHVSLYWYRQALGQGPEFLTYFNYEAQQDKSGLPNDRFSAERPEGSISTLTIQRTEQRDSAMYRCASSSYMNTEAFFGQGTRLTVV.

The sample holds many counts of this clonotype. The chain joins TRBV6-2 or TRBV6-3 to TRBJ2-2; D is perhaps TRBD2 (7 bases). Trimming left V 6 bases short and J 5 bases short, with 16 bases between. The CDR3 is 15 amino acids. Germline lookup yields CDR1 MNHEY and CDR2 SVGEGT. The CDR3 is CASSRGGPGTGELFF. The CDR3 nucleotides read TGTGCCAGCAGCCGCGGGGGCCCGGGGACCGGGGAGCTGTTTTTT.

Ten or more counts support this clonotype. The chain links TRBV4-1 to TRBJ1-1, with D possibly matching TRBD1 (5 bases). Germline values: CDR1 MGHRA, CDR2 YSYEKL. V was clipped by 5 bases and J by 4 bases, with 20 bases between them. This CDR3 comprises 16 residues. In DNA, the CDR3 is TGCGCCAGCAGCTCTCCCCGGGACCGGCGGAGCACTGAAGCTTTCTTT. Protein: CASSSPRDRRSTEAFF.

V is TRBV6-1 and J is TRBJ2-2; 8 bases match TRBD2. The V and J ends lost 5 bases and 2 bases, in that order; junction bases with no gene match: 4. The CDR3 runs 15 residues. Germline lookup yields CDR1 MNHNS and CDR2 SASEGT. CDR3 coding DNA: TGTGCCAGCAGTCTGACTAGCGCTAACACCGGGGAGCTGTTTTTT. Its translation: CASSLTSANTGELFF.

This clonotype was detected ten times or more. This chain uses TRBV14 with TRBJ2-2; TRBD2 is a possible D gene (5 bases). Germline CDR1 reads SGHDN; CDR2 reads FVKESK. Trimming took 4 bases from V and 5 from J, leaving 14 bases between them. The CDR3 has 15 amino acids. CDR3 DNA: TGTGCCAGCAGCCCTATACTAGTTGGAACCGGGGAGCTGTTTTTT. This codes for CASSPILVGTGELFF.

Points on this clonotype: The junction and the germline gene differ at one end; a read error may be behind it. The chain is built from TRBV6-1 and TRBJ2-7, with a tentative D call TRBD1 (6 bases). Germline CDR1 and CDR2: MNHNS and SASEGT. There are 12 residues in the CDR3. CDR3 residues: CASSRDIFEQCF. CDR3 sequence (DNA): TGTGCCAGCAGTAGGGACATCTTCGAGCAGTGCTTC.

This clonotype was found many times. The rearrangement uses TRBV11-2 and TRBJ2-7, with TRBD1 identical over 9 bases. The CDR3 length is 17 residues. Germline V gene lookup returns CDR1 SGHAT and CDR2 FQNNGV. J was trimmed by 2 bases and V by 3 bases; bases with no gene match: 11. This CDR3 reads CASSLKGAGQGPYEQYF. The CDR3 DNA reads TGTGCCAGCAGCTTGAAAGGTGCGGGACAGGGCCCCTACGAGCAGTACTTC.

Many counts were recorded for this clonotype. This chain links TRBV11-2 with TRBJ2-5, with 10 positions matching TRBD2. CDR1 SGHAT and CDR2 FQNNGV come from the germline V gene. CDR3 length equals 17 residues. V lost 5 bases, J lost 1 base, and 10 bases stayed unmatched. The CDR3: CASSPEGTSDPQETQYF. The CDR3 nucleotides are TGTGCCAGCAGCCCCGAGGGGACTAGCGATCCCCAAGAGACCCAGTACTTC.

This clonotype showed up many times. This chain uses TRBV30 with TRBJ1-1, with D perhaps TRBD1 (6 bases). V lost 5 bases to trimming and J lost 3 bases, with 13 bases between them. The CDR3 covers 13 residues. Germline V gene data show CDR1 as GTSNPN and CDR2 as SVGIG (reference sequence). The CDR3 protein is CAWGGRPDTEAFF. The CDR3 nucleotides are TGTGCCTGGGGGGGGCGACCAGACACTGAAGCTTTCTTT.

This clonotype was seen many times. The rearrangement joins TRBV2 to TRBJ2-7; TRBD2 agrees at 12 bases. The CDR3 contains 15 residues. The V gene's germline CDR1 is SNHLY and CDR2 FYNNEI. V was clipped by 6 bases and J by 3 bases; unmatched bases: 6. The CDR3 coding sequence is TGTGCCAGCAGAACCAGGACTAGCGGGGTCTACGAGCAGTACTTC. Its protein product is CASRTRTSGVYEQYF.

This clonotype was observed at least ten times. V and J are TRBV10-2 and TRBJ2-7; 7 bases agree with TRBD1. With 7 bases clipped from V and 6 bases from J, the junction kept 3 bases outside the gene matches. Germline assignment: CDR1 WSHSY and CDR2 SAAADI. The CDR3 contains 11 residues. The CDR3 is CASTSGGEQYF. The CDR3 bases are TGCGCCAGCACTTCAGGGGGCGAGCAGTACTTC.

V is TRBV19 and J is TRBJ2-7; D is unclear. This CDR3 contains 14 residues. Trimming shortened V by 5 bases and J by 7 bases, and 18 bases separated the two germline ends. The germline V gene encodes CDR1 LNHDA and CDR2 SQIVND (reference sequence). The CDR3 region is CASSHGRRGLEQYF. The CDR3 coding sequence is TGTGCCAGTAGTCATGGCAGGAGAGGCCTGGAGCAGTACTTC.

CDR3 nucleotide sequence: TGCAGCGCTGTCGACGTGGGACTACAAGAGACCCAGTACTTC. Translation gives CSAVDVGLQETQYF. J is TRBJ2-5 and V is TRBV29-1; 7 nucleotides align to TRBD2. Trimming cost V 7 bases and J 2 bases; bases outside gene matches: 10. This CDR3 is 14 amino acids long. Germline V CDR1 and CDR2: SQVTM, ANQGSEA.

In its sample, this clonotype was seen many times. This chain links TRBV6-6 with TRBJ1-5; D remains unclear. The V and J ends lost 10 bases and 5 bases respectively, with 12 bases between them. The germline V gene has CDR1 MNHNY and CDR2 SVGAGI (reference sequence). The CDR3 covers 12 residues. In nucleotides, the CDR3 is TGTGCCACACAACTGGACCATCAGCCCCAGCATTTT. It encodes CATQLDHQPQHF.